These T cell receptor beta chains were read from a single sample in a study of human T cells and chemical hapten exposure. TCRdb called the RACE reads again in MiXCR, with one record for every CDR3 protein. The table records 140,000 or so distinct CDR3 sequences, around 11% of them present only once. Specimen: whole blood, collected in connection with sensitization to the hapten diphenylcyclopropenone (DPC). These receptors were taken from a woman in her fifties or sixties with alopecia areata. Some clones in this sample may be carry-over from other donors' samples. Both conserved end residues are trimmed from each CDR3.

j_call,v_call,cdr3_aa
TRBJ1-6,TRBV5-6,ASSFAGVGSSYNSPLH
TRBJ2-5,TRBV15,ATSRGASGRGEHQY
TRBJ2-2,TRBV11-2,ASSLKVDTGELF
TRBJ2-2,TRBV27,ASGRANLNTGELF
TRBJ1-2,TRBV20-1,SAWDRGEDGYT
TRBJ2-2,TRBV6-2/TRBV6-3,ASSYQNTGELF
TRBJ2-7,TRBV3-1,ASSQDRGLTTPSYEQY
TRBJ1-3,TRBV29-1,SVAGREFGNTIY
TRBJ1-6,TRBV4-3,ASSQNSGNNSPLH
TRBJ1-2,TRBV20-1,SAHRQTRIYGYT
TRBJ2-6,TRBV24-1,ATSGGSDFFSGANVLT
TRBJ1-6,TRBV5-1,ASSAGTAKNSPLH
TRBJ2-3,TRBV4-1,ASSLKLDTDTQY
TRBJ2-4,TRBV29-1,SVVGGFRDIQY
TRBJ2-2,TRBV20-1,SLGLRGNTGELF
TRBJ2-4,TRBV7-3,ASSLLAGAAKNIQY
TRBJ2-6,TRBV20-1,SARVGGTSGANVLT
TRBJ1-1,TRBV12-3/TRBV12-4,ASSSGLINTEAF
TRBJ1-1,TRBV7-2,ASSWREGTEAF
TRBJ2-2,TRBV12-3/TRBV12-4,ASRTGTFTGELF
TRBJ1-5,TRBV2,ASSEGTANQPQH
TRBJ1-2,TRBV20-1,SARPRQGVAYGYT
TRBJ2-2,TRBV20-1,SAPKGGRDGELF
TRBJ2-7,TRBV11-3,ASSLERSKEKGQY
TRBJ2-1,TRBV9,ASTRDGTYNEQF
TRBJ2-5,TRBV12-3/TRBV12-4,ASSPAGTKTQY
TRBJ2-7,TRBV20-1,SAGGQGASEQY
TRBJ2-7,TRBV19,ASSWDLSYEQY
TRBJ2-7,TRBV20-1,SALAGTSVYEQY
TRBJ2-5,TRBV5-4,ASSSGLRQETQY
TRBJ1-6,TRBV20-1,SARGEGLSYNSPLH
TRBJ1-6,TRBV6-2/TRBV6-3,ASSYSGRGPGSPLH
TRBJ2-1,TRBV11-2,ASSRGWGGWEQF
TRBJ2-1,TRBV5-1,ASSLPAGDYNEQF
TRBJ2-3,TRBV24-1,ATSDPTSGKEDTQY
TRBJ1-1,TRBV28,ASRGRGGRGTEAF
TRBJ2-2,TRBV5-1,ASSLASQGGELF
TRBJ2-2,TRBV11-2,ASSPNGRVVTGELF
TRBJ2-2,TRBV28,ASSLWKGTGGPSGELF
TRBJ2-3,TRBV12-3/TRBV12-4,ASSPIDTQY
TRBJ2-1,TRBV5-1,ASSLRGGNSEQF
TRBJ2-1,TRBV12-3/TRBV12-4,ASTRTGGSSGASGVLYNEQF
TRBJ2-1,TRBV11-2,ASSLKGGPPRNNEQF